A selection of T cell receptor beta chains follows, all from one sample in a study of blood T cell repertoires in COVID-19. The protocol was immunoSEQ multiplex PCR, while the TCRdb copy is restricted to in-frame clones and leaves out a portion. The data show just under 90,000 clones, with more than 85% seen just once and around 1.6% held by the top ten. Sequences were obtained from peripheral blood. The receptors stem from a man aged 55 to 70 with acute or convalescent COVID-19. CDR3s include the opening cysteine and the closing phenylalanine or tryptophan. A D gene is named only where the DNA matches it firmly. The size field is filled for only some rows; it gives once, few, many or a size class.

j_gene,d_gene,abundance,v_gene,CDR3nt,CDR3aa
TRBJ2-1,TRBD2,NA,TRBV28,TGTGCCAGCAGTTCAACTAGCGGGAGGTTCTACAATGAGCAGTTCTTC,CASSSTSGRFYNEQFF
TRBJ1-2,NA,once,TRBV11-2,TGTGCAGCGGGGGAACGAGGCTACACCTTC,CAAGERGYTF
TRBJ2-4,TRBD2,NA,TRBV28,TGTGACAATCAAACAGCCCCAAAAGCGGGATGGACCAAAAACATTCAGTACTTC,CDNQTAPKAGWTKNIQYF
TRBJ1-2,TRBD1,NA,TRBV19,TGTGCCAGTAGTCTGGGGGACAGGCAATCCTATGGCTACACCTTC,CASSLGDRQSYGYTF
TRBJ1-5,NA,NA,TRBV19,TGTGCCAGTAGTATAGATCGGGTGACAGCCCCTACAAATCAGCCCCAGCATTTT,CASSIDRVTAPTNQPQHF
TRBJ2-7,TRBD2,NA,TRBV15,TGTGCCACCACCGCCAGGGCGACTAGCGGAAGAGGAGAGCAGTACTTC,CATTARATSGRGEQYF
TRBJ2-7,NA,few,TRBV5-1,TGCGCCAGCAGCTTGGGGCTAGCGAAGGAGCAGTACTTC,CASSLGLAKEQYF
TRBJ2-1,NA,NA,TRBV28,TGTGCCAGCAGCCATTACAATGAGCAGTTCTTC,CASSHYNEQFF
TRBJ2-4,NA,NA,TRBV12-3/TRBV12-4,TGTGCCAGCAGTTTTCTGAACATTCAGTACTTC,CASSFLNIQYF
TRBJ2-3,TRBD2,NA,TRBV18,TGTGCCAGCTCACCTGGACTAGCGGAAAGCACAGATACGCAGTATTTT,CASSPGLAESTDTQYF
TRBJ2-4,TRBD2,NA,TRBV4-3,TGCGCCAGCAGCCAAGATTACGGGGAACTAGCGGGACGCCGCCACTTC,CASSQDYGELAGRRHF
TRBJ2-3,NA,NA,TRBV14,TGTGCCAGCAGCCAAGATGTTGGTAGCGGAATCACAGATACGCAGTATTTT,CASSQDVGSGITDTQYF
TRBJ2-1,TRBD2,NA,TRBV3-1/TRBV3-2,TGTGCCAGCAGCCAGGGACTAGCACATGAGCAGTTCTTC,CASSQGLAHEQFF